A single sample is the source of the 10 T cell receptor beta chains below, sequenced in a study of blood T cells in healthy people across ages. Combining a sample-barcoded 5' primer with a J-beta primer mix, a second PCR ran for about 6 to 11 cycles. TCRdb itself ran the 5' RACE reads through MiXCR, one entry per CDR3 protein. The sample records 1.5 million to 1.9 million distinct CDR3 sequences, less than 45% being singletons. Sequencing was performed on blood. All receptors come from a woman under 30 in good health.

The chain is built from TRBV4-1 and TRBJ2-3, with D tentatively TRBD2 (5 bases). V dropped 3 bases and J dropped 6 bases, with 7 bases sitting between them. Germline-derived CDR1 and CDR2 are MGHRA and YSYEKL. The CDR3 is made up of 12 amino acids. The CDR3 DNA reads TGCGCCAGCAGCCATGGCGGGGATACGCAGTATTTT. Residues: CASSHGGDTQYF.

This clonotype was seen a handful of times. V usage is TRBV12-3 or TRBV12-4 and J usage is TRBJ1-2; 7 positions agree with TRBD1. This CDR3 is 16 amino acids long. Trimming cost V 4 bases and J 5 bases; bases outside gene matches: 13. The CDR3 bases are TGTGCCAGCAGTTCTACAGGGGCCCGATTACTGTATGGCTACACCTTC. Protein: CASSSTGARLLYGYTF.

V usage is TRBV12-3 or TRBV12-4 and J usage is TRBJ2-5; the D gene is possibly TRBD2 (6 bases). The CDR3 is made up of 12 amino acids. Trimming stripped 6 bases from V and 4 bases from J, with 9 bases between. CDR3 loop: CASRLGGETQYF. The CDR3 region has the DNA TGTGCCAGCAGGCTGGGAGGAGAGACCCAGTACTTC.

This clonotype was seen at least ten times. This chain links TRBV6-1 with TRBJ1-2; D gene uncertain. Germline loops: CDR1 MNHNS, CDR2 SASEGT. Trimming removed 5 bases from V and 8 bases from J, with 15 bases in between. The CDR3 has 13 residues. CDR3 loop: CASSPPGGGGYTF. The CDR3 DNA reads TGTGCCAGCAGTCCGCCGGGAGGAGGGGGCTACACCTTC.

This clonotype was seen once. The chain joins TRBV9 to TRBJ1-2, with 8 bases lining up with TRBD1. Germline V gene sequence: CDR1 SGDLS, CDR2 YYNGEE. The CDR3 extends over 14 amino acids. Germline trimming cut 0 bases from V and 5 bases from J; bases unmatched to any gene: 3. The DNA for the CDR3 is TGTGCCAGCAGCGTAGCCACAGGGGGTTATGGCTACACCTTC. This encodes CASSVATGGYGYTF.

The gene calls are TRBV11-2 and TRBJ1-2, with no clear D. Germline values: CDR1 SGHAT, CDR2 FQNNGV. Trimming removed 1 base from V and 4 bases from J, with 13 bases in between. The CDR3 is 15 residues long. Written as DNA, the CDR3 is TGTGCCAGCAGCTTAGCGTTTGGGGTGGGCTATGGCTACACCTTC. This sequence encodes CASSLAFGVGYGYTF.

In this sample, this clonotype turned up a few times. The rearrangement uses TRBV10-3 and TRBJ1-1; D is possibly TRBD1 (5 bases). Germline values: CDR1 ENHRY, CDR2 SYGVKD. V lost 4 bases, J lost 4 bases, and 22 bases lay in between. The CDR3 is 17 amino acids. DNA of the CDR3: TGTGCCATCAGTGGGAAGGGGCGGGGAGCGCAGGTCACTGAAGCTTTCTTT. Translation gives CAISGKGRGAQVTEAFF.

This clonotype was observed a single time. The J gene is TRBJ2-1, the V gene TRBV11-2; D gene unclear. The CDR3 is made up of 15 amino acids. Germline CDR1 is SGHAT and CDR2 is FQNNGV. Trimming took 5 bases from V and 6 from J, leaving 17 bases between them. CDR3 sequence reads: CASSPTRTPFNEQFF. The CDR3 DNA reads as TGTGCCAGCAGCCCCACACGCACACCGTTCAATGAGCAGTTCTTC.

The rearrangement joins TRBV20-1 to TRBJ1-2; D unclear. V lost 6 bases and J lost 1, with 15 bases in between. This CDR3 is built from 14 residues. CDR1 DFQATT and CDR2 SNEGSKA come from the germline V gene (reference sequence). CDR3 bases: TGCAGTGCCCCCCCCGCGGGGAGTAACTATGGCTACACCTTC. Protein sequence: CSAPPAGSNYGYTF.

The chain carries TRBV12-3 or TRBV12-4 and TRBJ2-1; D tentatively fits TRBD1 or TRBD2 (5 bases each). The CDR3 contains 15 residues. V dropped 3 bases and J dropped 0 bases, with 9 bases sitting between them. CDR3 loop: CASSFWGSSYNEQFF. In DNA, the CDR3 is TGTGCCAGCAGTTTTTGGGGGAGCTCCTACAATGAGCAGTTCTTC.